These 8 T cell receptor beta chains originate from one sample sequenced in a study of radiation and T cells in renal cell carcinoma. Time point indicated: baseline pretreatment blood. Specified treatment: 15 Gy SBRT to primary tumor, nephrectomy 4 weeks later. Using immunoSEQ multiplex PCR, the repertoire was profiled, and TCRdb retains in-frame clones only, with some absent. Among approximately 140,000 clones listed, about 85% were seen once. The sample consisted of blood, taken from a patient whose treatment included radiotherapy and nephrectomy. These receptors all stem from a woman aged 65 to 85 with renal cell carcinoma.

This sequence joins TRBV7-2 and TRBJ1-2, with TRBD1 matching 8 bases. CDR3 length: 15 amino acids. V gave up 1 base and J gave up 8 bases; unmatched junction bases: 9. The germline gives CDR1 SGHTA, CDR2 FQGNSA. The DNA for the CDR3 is TGTGCCAGCAGCTTAGGTCGGACAGGGCTAGGGGGCTACACCTTC. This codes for CASSLGRTGLGGYTF.

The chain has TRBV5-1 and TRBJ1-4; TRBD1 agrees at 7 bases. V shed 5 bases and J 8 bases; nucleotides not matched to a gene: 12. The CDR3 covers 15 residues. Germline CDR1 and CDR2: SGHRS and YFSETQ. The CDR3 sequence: CASSPSGGMIEKLFF. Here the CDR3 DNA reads TGCGCCAGCAGTCCGTCAGGGGGGATGATAGAAAAACTGTTTTTT. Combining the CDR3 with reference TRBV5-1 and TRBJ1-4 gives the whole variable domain KAGVTQTPRYLIKTRGQQVTLSCSPISGHRSVSWYQQTPGQGLQFLFEYFSETQRNKGNFPGRFSGRQFSNSRSEMNVSTLELGDSALYLCASSPSGGMIEKLFFGSGTQLSVL.

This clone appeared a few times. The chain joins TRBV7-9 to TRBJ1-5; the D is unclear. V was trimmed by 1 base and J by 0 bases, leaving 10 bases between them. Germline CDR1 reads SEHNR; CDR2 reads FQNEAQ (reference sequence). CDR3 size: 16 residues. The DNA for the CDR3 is TGTGCCAGCAGCTTAGGGGCTCTTTATAGCAATCAGCCCCAGCATTTT. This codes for CASSLGALYSNQPQHF.

Here the CDR3 DNA reads TGTGCCACCAGTATACCCCGAACAGATACGCAGTATTTT. It yields the protein CATSIPRTDTQYF. The chain is built from TRBV15 and TRBJ2-3; D is undetermined. Trimming took off 6 bases at V and 3 bases at J, with 10 bases between the two ends. There are 13 residues in the CDR3. Germline CDR1 LNHNV, CDR2 YYDKDF (reference sequence).

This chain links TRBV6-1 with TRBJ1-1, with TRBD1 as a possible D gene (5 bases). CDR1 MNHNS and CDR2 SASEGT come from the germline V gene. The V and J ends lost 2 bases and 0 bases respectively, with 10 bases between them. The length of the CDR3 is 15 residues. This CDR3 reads CASSEWPRVNTEAFF. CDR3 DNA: TGTGCCAGCAGTGAATGGCCCAGGGTGAACACTGAAGCTTTCTTT.

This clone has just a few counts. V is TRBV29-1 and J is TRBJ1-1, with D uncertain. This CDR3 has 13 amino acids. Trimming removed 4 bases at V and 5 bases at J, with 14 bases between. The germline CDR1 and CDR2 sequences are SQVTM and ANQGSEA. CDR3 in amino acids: CSVVGVRGTEAFF. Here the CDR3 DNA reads TGCAGCGTTGTTGGGGTCCGAGGGACTGAAGCTTTCTTT.

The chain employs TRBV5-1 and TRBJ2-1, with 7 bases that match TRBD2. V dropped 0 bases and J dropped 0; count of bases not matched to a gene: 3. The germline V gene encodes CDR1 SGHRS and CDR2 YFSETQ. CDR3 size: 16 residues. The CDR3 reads CASSLGQRGSYNEQFF. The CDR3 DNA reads TGCGCCAGCAGCTTGGGGCAGCGGGGCTCCTACAATGAGCAGTTCTTC.

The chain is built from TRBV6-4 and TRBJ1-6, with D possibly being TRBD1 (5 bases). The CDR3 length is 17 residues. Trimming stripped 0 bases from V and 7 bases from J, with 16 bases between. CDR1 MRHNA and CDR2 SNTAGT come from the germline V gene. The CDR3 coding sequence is TGTGCCAGCAGTGACTCTGGACCCAGGGCGCGAAATTCACCCCTCCACTTT. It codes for CASSDSGPRARNSPLHF.